The rows below give T cell receptor beta chains drawn from one sample of a study of T cells of healthy individuals. TCRdb passed the 5' RACE reads through MiXCR, listing each CDR3 protein once. The table has about 41,000 distinct CDR3 sequences, more than 4.5% seen once; the top ten hold around 9.6%. Source of these receptors: a human donor in good health. Both conserved end residues are part of each CDR3. D genes are given only for firm matches. Only some rows state a clone size, as once, few, many or a class for expanded clones.

many	TRBV12-3/TRBV12-4	NA	TRBJ2-7	TGTGCCAGCAGTTTGGGCAGCCTACCTTACGAGCAGTACTTC	CASSLGSLPYEQYF
many	TRBV12-3/TRBV12-4	TRBD2	TRBJ2-5	TGTGCCAGCAGGCGGGGGAGCCAAGAGACCCAGTACTTC	CASRRGSQETQYF
many	TRBV5-1	TRBD2	TRBJ2-5	TGCGCCAGCAGCTTGTTGTCTGCCGGGGGGGAGACCCAGTACTTC	CASSLLSAGGETQYF
many	TRBV20-1	NA	TRBJ2-7	TGCAGTGCGAGGAGGGACCTACTCGAGCAGTACTTC	CSARRDLLEQYF
many	TRBV7-2	TRBD2	TRBJ2-1	TGTGCCAGCAGCTTAGACCTAGCGGGGGGGAGGCCCTACAATGAGCAGTTCTTC	CASSLDLAGGRPYNEQFF
NA	TRBV27	TRBD1	TRBJ2-2	TGTGCCAGCAGTCCCGGGACAGGGGGCGGGGAGCTGTTTTTT	CASSPGTGGGELFF
few	TRBV12-3/TRBV12-4	NA	TRBJ1-5	TGTGCCAGCAGTACGGGAAGGGCTAATCAGCCCCAGCATTTT	CASSTGRANQPQHF
few	TRBV7-8	NA	TRBJ1-1	TGTGCCAGCAGCTTTTCGGCTACTGAAGCTTTCTTT	CASSFSATEAFF
NA	TRBV20-1	TRBD2	TRBJ2-6	TGCAGTGCTCCGCGACTAGCGGGGGGAACCTCTGGGGCCAACGTCCTGACTTTC	CSAPRLAGGTSGANVLTF
many	TRBV7-9	TRBD2	TRBJ2-7	TGTGCCAGCACCTTAATAGAGGCTAGCGGGATGTACGAGCAGTACTTC	CASTLIEASGMYEQYF
few	TRBV7-9	TRBD2	TRBJ2-1	TGTGCCAGCAGCCCCCCGAGAGGTAGCGGGGGCGCCTCCTACAATGAGCAGTTCTTC	CASSPPRGSGGASYNEQFF
few	TRBV6-4	TRBD1	TRBJ1-5	TGTGCCAGCAGTGACTCGCCAGGGGGTCAGCCCCAGCATTTT	CASSDSPGGQPQHF
many	TRBV20-1	TRBD2	TRBJ2-1	TGCAGTGCTGGGACTACCTACAATGAGCAGTTCTTC	CSAGTTYNEQFF
few	TRBV2	TRBD2	TRBJ2-3	TGTGCCAGCACCATGGGGCTAGCGGGAGGCACAGATACGCAGTATTTT	CASTMGLAGGTDTQYF
many	TRBV5-1	TRBD1	TRBJ1-2	TGCGCCAGCAGCTCCCGACAGGGATACTATGGCTACACCTTC	CASSSRQGYYGYTF
NA	TRBV3-1	TRBD2	TRBJ2-7	TGTGCCAGCAGCCCTTCCGGGAGGCTTAAGGAGCAGTACTTC	CASSPSGRLKEQYF
many	TRBV10-3	TRBD1	TRBJ1-1	TGTGCCATCAGTGCTTTCCTGGACAGGAAGAACACTGAAGCTTTCTTT	CAISAFLDRKNTEAFF
NA	TRBV12-3/TRBV12-4	NA	TRBJ1-2	TGTGCCAGCAGTTTGAGTTTTGGCTTATTCTATGGCTACACCTTC	CASSLSFGLFYGYTF
many	TRBV7-9	TRBD2	TRBJ2-1	TGTGCCAGCAGCTTTACCGGGACTAGCGGGAAAAATGAGCAGTTCTTC	CASSFTGTSGKNEQFF
NA	TRBV12-3/TRBV12-4	NA	TRBJ2-1	TGTGCCAGCAGTCCTAGACAGGGACTAAGCTCCTACAATGAGCAGTTCTTC	CASSPRQGLSSYNEQFF
many	TRBV20-1	NA	TRBJ2-7	TGCAGTGCTAGAGGCTCGGGTGGGCCCGAGCAGTACTTC	CSARGSGGPEQYF
NA	TRBV29-1	NA	TRBJ2-5	TGCAGCGTTGATGGGATAGTTCCGGCCCAAGAGACCCAGTACTTC	CSVDGIVPAQETQYF
many	TRBV28	TRBD1	TRBJ1-5	TGTGCCAGCAGCCCGAGAGGGACAGGGCAGAAACAGCCCCAGCATTTT	CASSPRGTGQKQPQHF
many	TRBV10-1	NA	TRBJ2-3	TGCGCCAGCAGTGAGTCGACAAGGGGAGCGCAGTATTTT	CASSESTRGAQYF
many	TRBV11-2	NA	TRBJ1-5	TGTGCCAGCAGCTTAGCCCGCAATCAGCCCCAGCATTTT	CASSLARNQPQHF
many	TRBV18	TRBD1	TRBJ2-7	TGTGCCAGCTCACCAGGGACAGGGGCCTACGAGCAGTACTTC	CASSPGTGAYEQYF
many	TRBV5-6	TRBD2	TRBJ2-3	TGTGCCAGCAGCCTTTCGACTAGCGGGGGACCAGATACGCAGTATTTT	CASSLSTSGGPDTQYF
many	TRBV27	NA	TRBJ1-5	TGTGCCAGCAAGAAAGTGAAAGGGAACAATCAGCCCCAGCATTTT	CASKKVKGNNQPQHF
NA	TRBV24-1	NA	TRBJ1-1	TGTGCCACCAGTGATTTGACAGGCCCCGCTGAAGCTTTCTTT	CATSDLTGPAEAFF
NA	TRBV20-1	TRBD2	TRBJ2-7	TGCAGTGCTAGAATCACCGGGACTAGCGGCCAGTTCCTCTCCTACGAGCAGTACTTC	CSARITGTSGQFLSYEQYF
large	TRBV5-1	NA	TRBJ2-3	TGCGCCAGCAGCTTTACCGATCTGGGGGCGCACATGGCAGATACGCAGTATTTT	CASSFTDLGAHMADTQYF
many	TRBV20-1	NA	TRBJ1-5	TGCAGTGCTAGAGATATGAGGCCAGGGAGGCAGCCCCAGCATTTT	CSARDMRPGRQPQHF
many	TRBV6-5	TRBD1	TRBJ2-3	TGTGCCAGCAGTGACACGATCGGGACAGCTCAGTATTTT	CASSDTIGTAQYF
few	TRBV4-3	NA	TRBJ2-5	TGCGCCAGCAGCCAAGAGGCCACCCAAATAGGAGAGACCCAGTACTTC	CASSQEATQIGETQYF
many	TRBV7-9	NA	TRBJ2-3	TGTGCCAGCAGCTCCCTGGGGATGAACCCGAATACGCAGTATTTT	CASSSLGMNPNTQYF
NA	TRBV6-2/TRBV6-3	NA	TRBJ1-2	TGTGCCAGCAGCTCCGCGGTAACTGAGGGCTACACCTTC	CASSSAVTEGYTF
many	TRBV29-1	NA	TRBJ2-5	TGCAGCGTTGATTCCAGGGATTATGAGACCCATTATGAGACCCAGTACTTC	CSVDSRDYETHYETQYF
many	TRBV5-1	TRBD1	TRBJ2-3	TGCGCCAGCAGCTTGGAAGGGGGCGAAGATACGCAGTATTTT	CASSLEGGEDTQYF
NA	TRBV5-1	TRBD2	TRBJ2-1	TGCGCCAGCAGCACGAGACCTAGCGGGTTTTACAATGAGCAGTTCTTC	CASSTRPSGFYNEQFF
few	TRBV15	NA	TRBJ2-5	TGTGCCACCAGCAGAGGACAACAAGAGACCCAGTACTTC	CATSRGQQETQYF
NA	TRBV29-1	NA	TRBJ2-7	TGCAGCGTCTCCGAGACATCTTCCTACGAGCAGTACTTC	CSVSETSSYEQYF